This T cell receptor (beta chain) was sequenced for a study of blood T cell repertoires in COVID-19. Produced via immunoSEQ multiplex PCR; TCRdb's table is partial and in-frame only. The sample has approximately 310,000 clones, around 87% seen once; the top ten hold around 8%. CDR3 length equals 15 residues. CDR1 and CDR2 (germline): MNHEY, SMNVEV (reference sequence). V was pared by 5 bases and J by 6 bases, with 19 bases between. J is TRBJ1-2 and V is TRBV27; D gene uncertain. Sequenced input: peripheral blood. The source of this sequence is a woman aged 45-60 years who had recovered from COVID-19. The CDR3 sequence: CASSPTSRPLDGYTF. In DNA form, the CDR3 reads TGTGCCAGCAGTCCCACTTCCAGGCCTCTCGATGGCTACACCTTC.